This TCR beta chain was identified in a study of cytomegalovirus exposure and HLA in healthy donors. CDR1 and CDR2 from the germline V gene are MNHNS and SASEGT. Trimming pared 7 bases from V and 5 bases from J, leaving 14 bases between. The CDR3 length is 14 residues. Assay used: immunoSEQ multiplex PCR; TCRdb lists only in-frame clones, some missing. Of roughly 150,000 clones in the sample, about 94% were seen once. This clone was observed once. This rearrangement joins TRBV6-1 to TRBJ1-4, with TRBD1 as a possible D gene (6 bases). Sequenced: PBMCs. This receptor was taken from a young man in good health and CMV-seropositive. Written as DNA, the CDR3 is TGTGCCAGCAATTCGGACCAGGGGAATGAAAAACTGTTTTTT. Protein: CASNSDQGNEKLFF.